This note documents a single TCR beta chain sequence. The clone's antigen remains unknown. No much larger clone is present one base from it, and per-base qualities are unavailable. This same CDR3 is encoded by further DNA sequences in the sample. The data belong to a study of shared clonotypes between healthy human individuals (dated by TCRdb to between 2020 and 2021). With respect to the entire study: A few men and a couple of women, aged 18 to 49 years, made up the cohort. Different laboratories and diverse techniques were used to prepare libraries and sequence TCR repertoires, to increase sequencing depth and limit assay-specific biases. Per donor, leukapheresis produced somewhere between about 0.8 and 9 billion PBMCs. To estimate repertoire size and how much clonotypes are shared between individuals, the study performed deep sequencing of blood TCR repertoires from roughly five healthy adults. For each donor, CD4 naive and CD4 memory were each given three plates, CD8 naive was given two plates, and CD8 memory was given one plate.

For the CD8 naive samples, CD45RO-negative cells were positively selected for CCR7, yielding a CD45RA+CCR7+ population from which TemRA cells were excluded. Donors were healthy HIV-negative adults with no recently reported acute infections or vaccinations. Only Caucasian adults living in Nashville, Tennessee, USA were represented among the donors. Blood was collected by leukapheresis, and PBMCs were isolated by Ficoll-Histopaque density gradient centrifugation and then cryopreserved in liquid nitrogen vapor phase. Purity and quantity of every magnetically sorted T cell population were checked by analytical flow cytometry. From each sorted fraction, genomic DNA was isolated and quantified by UV absorbance on a Nanodrop 2000c. Using the deep immunoSEQ assay, multiplex PCR amplified TCR CDR3 regions from genomic DNA. For each cell subset, the extracted genomic DNA was distributed evenly across all wells of several immunoSEQ 96-well plates, and each plate served as one replicate. For sorted subsets, 200 to 250 ng genomic DNA, equal to 30,000 or so T cell genomes, was loaded into each replicate PCR. Purified libraries were quantified with a Qubit 3.0 fluorometer, sized on a Bioanalyzer 2100, and re-quantified with the KAPA Library Quantification kit. A separate single-read 150-cycle Illumina NextSeq 550 flow cell was used to sequence each immunoSEQ 96-well plate. Per the source publication's procedure: Because the immunoSEQ output included only junctional sequences and no quality scores, the filtering could not be the same as the filtering used for full-length reads. Sequences were annotated with PyIR, a Python wrapper for IgBLAST v1.9, using IMGT germline references to assign V/J genes and CDR3. Reads with weak V/J assignments (E-value above 1e-6), missing CDR3, stop codons, out-of-frame junctions, or ambiguous translated residues were removed. A V3J clonotype was defined by an identical inferred V gene, J gene, and CDR3 amino acid sequence. The percentage overlap between two repertoires was calculated by dividing the number of shared unique clonotypes by the size of the smaller repertoire. RTK rarefaction, the Chao1 estimator, and Recon v2.1 estimates of unobserved clonotypes were used to assess repertoire richness. For all TCRbeta clonotypes obtained by the gDNA method from four donors, generation probabilities were computed with OLGA. TCRdb provides this immuneACCESS table in a form limited to in-frame rearrangements. Some clones are lacking; in checked studies, under half of them reflect an unresolved V gene, and why the rest are absent is not known. The DNA gave D and trimming, while V, J and clone size come from that table. The sample table records approximately 1.9 million clones; 90% to 95% of these occur just once. Of the sample, 1.5% to 2% is held by the ten largest clones.

Cut back by 0 bases and 5 bases, the V and J ends lie 9 bases apart. There are 14 amino acids in the CDR3, from cysteine to phenylalanine inclusive. The DNA shown is the 42-base CDR3, in frame from base 1. In the germline V gene, CDR1 corresponds to SGDLS and CDR2 to YYNGEE. Results and caveats for the whole study, not just this receptor: Compared with non-shared clonotypes, the clonotypes found in all four sorted-subset donors had higher generation probabilities. Incomplete sequencing was indicated by rarefaction of sorted-subset datasets, despite the large sequencing depth. Sampling was limited to blood, and TCR repertoires in tissue likely differ from TCR repertoires in blood. About 5% of naive CD4, 3.5% of naive CD8, roughly 2.4% of memory CD4, and less than 0.45% of memory CD8 clonotypes were shared across several donors. Naive subsets generally had larger estimated clonotype richness than memory subsets did. Because the study included only a small number of donors, the genetic and exposure-history diversity represented was limited. Pairwise subsampling indicated that sequencing depth was expected to affect the degree of clonotype sharing among donors.

Rearrangement joined TRBV9 to TRBJ2-1, with no reliable assignment of the D segment. The sample comprised naive CD8+ T cells from PBMCs. The meaning of the sample's cell subset or site label: CD45RA+CCR7+. The receptor comes from a man aged 18 to 30 in good health. Some clones in this sample may be carry-over from other donors' samples. The encoded CDR3 is CASSVGGEDNEQFF. DNA sequence: TGTGCCAGCAGCGTAGGCGGCGAGGACAATGAGCAGTTCTTC.